This paragraph reports one T cell receptor (beta chain). The data derive from a study of blood T cell repertoires in COVID-19. Overall study context: Sites in the United States, Italy and Spain provided acute and convalescent COVID-19 samples. Nucleic acid was either cDNA or gDNA, and it came from T cells, B-cell-depleted T cells, or PBMCs.

Original processing methods: Scientists estimated how many nucleated cells there were by amplifying reference gene primers. This table comes from immunoSEQ multiplex PCR, and its TCRdb copy is limited to in-frame clones, with some not included. V, J and clone size were drawn from that table, and D and trimming were deduced from the DNA. The top ten hold 8.5% of the sample, which has tens of thousands of clones, 91% seen once. This CDR3 contains 14 residues. The V end was cut by 7 bases, the J end by 3 bases, with 15 bases between. The germline V gene has CDR1 MNHEY and CDR2 SMNVEV (reference sequence).

The source is a human donor in a cohort sampled during active COVID-19. Material: peripheral blood. The rearrangement uses TRBV27 and TRBJ1-1, with D possibly TRBD1 on 6 matching bases. The CDR3 nucleotides are TGTGCCAGCACCGTAGGCGCAGGGGACACTGAAGCTTTCTTT. This encodes CASTVGAGDTEAFF.